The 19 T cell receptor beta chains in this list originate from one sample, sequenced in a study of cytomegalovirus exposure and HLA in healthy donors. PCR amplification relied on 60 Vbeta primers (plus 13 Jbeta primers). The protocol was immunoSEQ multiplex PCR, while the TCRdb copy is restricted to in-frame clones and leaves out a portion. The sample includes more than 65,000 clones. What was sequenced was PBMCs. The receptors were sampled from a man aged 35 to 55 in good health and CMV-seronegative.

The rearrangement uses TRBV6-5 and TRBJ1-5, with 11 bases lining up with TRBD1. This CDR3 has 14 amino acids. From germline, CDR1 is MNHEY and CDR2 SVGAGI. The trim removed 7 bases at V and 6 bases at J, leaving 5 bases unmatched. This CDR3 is CASTSGQGAQPQHF. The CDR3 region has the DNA TGTGCCAGCACCTCAGGACAGGGGGCTCAGCCCCAGCATTTT.

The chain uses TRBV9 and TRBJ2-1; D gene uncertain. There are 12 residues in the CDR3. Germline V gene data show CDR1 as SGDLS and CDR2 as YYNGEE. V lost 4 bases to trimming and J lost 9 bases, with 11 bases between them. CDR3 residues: CASSPIGSEQFF. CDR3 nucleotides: TGTGCCAGCAGCCCCATTGGTAGTGAGCAGTTCTTC. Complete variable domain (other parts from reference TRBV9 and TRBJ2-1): DSGVTQTPKHLITATGQRVTLRCSPRSGDLSVYWYQQSLDQGLQFLIQYYNGEERAKGNILERFSAQQFPDLHSELNLSSLELGDSALYFCASSPIGSEQFFGPGTRLTVL.

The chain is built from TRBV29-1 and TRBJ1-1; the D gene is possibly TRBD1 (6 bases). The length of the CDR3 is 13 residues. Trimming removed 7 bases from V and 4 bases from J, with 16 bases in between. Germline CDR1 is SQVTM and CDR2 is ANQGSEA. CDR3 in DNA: TGCAGCGGAAGACAGGTCTCGGGCACTGAAGCTTTCTTT. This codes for CSGRQVSGTEAFF.

CDR3 region: CAWSVGGQGEQFF. The CDR3 DNA reads TGTGCCTGGAGTGTGGGAGGTCAGGGTGAGCAGTTCTTC. The rearrangement links TRBV30 to TRBJ2-1; TRBD2 is a possible D gene (6 bases). V lost 0 bases and J lost 9, with 12 bases in between. CDR3 length equals 13 residues. Germline V lookup: CDR1 GTSNPN, CDR2 SVGIG (reference sequence).

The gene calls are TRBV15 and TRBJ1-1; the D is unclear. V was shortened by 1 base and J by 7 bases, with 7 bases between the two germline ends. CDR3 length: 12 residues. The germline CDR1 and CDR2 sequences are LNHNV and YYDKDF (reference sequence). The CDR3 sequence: CATSRGGYEAFF. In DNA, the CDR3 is TGTGCCACCAGCAGAGGAGGCTATGAAGCTTTCTTT.

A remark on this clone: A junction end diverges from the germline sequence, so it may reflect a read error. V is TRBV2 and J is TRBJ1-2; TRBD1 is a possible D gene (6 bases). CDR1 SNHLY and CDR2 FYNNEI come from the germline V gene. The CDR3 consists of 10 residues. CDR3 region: CASSESRGGF. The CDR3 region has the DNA TGTGCCAGCAGTGAAAGTAGGGGGGGCTTC.

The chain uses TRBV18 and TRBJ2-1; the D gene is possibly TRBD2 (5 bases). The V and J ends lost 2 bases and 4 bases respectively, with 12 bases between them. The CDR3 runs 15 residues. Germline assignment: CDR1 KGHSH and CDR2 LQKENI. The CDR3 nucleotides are TGTGCCAGCTCACCATACGGGCCGGGATACAATGAGCAGTTCTTC. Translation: CASSPYGPGYNEQFF.

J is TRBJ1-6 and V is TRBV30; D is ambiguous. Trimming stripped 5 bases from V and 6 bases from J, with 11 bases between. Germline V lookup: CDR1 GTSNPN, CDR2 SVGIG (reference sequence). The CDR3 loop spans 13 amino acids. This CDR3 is CAWGTSVNSPLHF. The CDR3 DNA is TGTGCCTGGGGAACCAGCGTTAATTCACCCCTCCACTTT.

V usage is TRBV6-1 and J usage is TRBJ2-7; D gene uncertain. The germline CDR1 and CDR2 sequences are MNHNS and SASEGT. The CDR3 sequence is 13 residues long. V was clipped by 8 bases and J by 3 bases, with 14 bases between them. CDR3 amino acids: CASRSATFYEQYF. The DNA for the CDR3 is TGTGCCAGCCGGTCCGCCACCTTCTACGAGCAGTACTTC.

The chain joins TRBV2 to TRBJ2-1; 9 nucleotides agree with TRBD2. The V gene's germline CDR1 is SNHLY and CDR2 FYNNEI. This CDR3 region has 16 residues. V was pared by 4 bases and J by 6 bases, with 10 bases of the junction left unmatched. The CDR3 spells CASSGAGGLTTNEQFF. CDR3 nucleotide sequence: TGTGCCAGCAGTGGAGCGGGGGGACTAACGACCAATGAGCAGTTCTTC.

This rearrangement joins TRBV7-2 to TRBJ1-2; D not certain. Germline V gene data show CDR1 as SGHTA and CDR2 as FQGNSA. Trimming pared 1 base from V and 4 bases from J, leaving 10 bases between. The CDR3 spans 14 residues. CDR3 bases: TGTGCCAGCAGCTTAGAACAGACGACCTATGGCTACACCTTC. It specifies CASSLEQTTYGYTF.

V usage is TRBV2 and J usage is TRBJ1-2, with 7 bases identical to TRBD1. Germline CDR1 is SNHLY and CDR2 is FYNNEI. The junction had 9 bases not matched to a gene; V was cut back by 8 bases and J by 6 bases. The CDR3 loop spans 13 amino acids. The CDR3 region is CASGSRQGDGYTF. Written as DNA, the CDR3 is TGTGCCAGCGGAAGTAGACAGGGTGATGGCTACACCTTC.

CDR3 sequence (DNA): TGTGCCAGCATAGGTGGACAGGGTCACTACAATGAGCAGTTCTTC. Residues: CASIGGQGHYNEQFF. V usage is TRBV6-5 and J usage is TRBJ2-1, with 8 bases identical to TRBD1. This CDR3 is built from 15 residues. Germline CDR1 and CDR2: MNHEY and SVGAGI. After removal of 7 bases from V and 3 bases from J, the junction contained 8 bases not matched to a gene.

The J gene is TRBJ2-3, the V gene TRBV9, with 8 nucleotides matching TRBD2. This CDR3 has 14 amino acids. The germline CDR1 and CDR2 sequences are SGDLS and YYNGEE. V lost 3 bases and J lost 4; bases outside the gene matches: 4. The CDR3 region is CASSARGVSDTQYF. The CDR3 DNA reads TGTGCCAGCAGCGCGCGGGGGGTTTCAGATACGCAGTATTTT.

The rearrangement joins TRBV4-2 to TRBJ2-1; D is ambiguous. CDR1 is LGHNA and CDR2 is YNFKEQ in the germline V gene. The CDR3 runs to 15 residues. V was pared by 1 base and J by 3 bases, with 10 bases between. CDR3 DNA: TGTGCCAGCAGCCAAGTTGTGGGCCGCTACAATGAGCAGTTCTTC. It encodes CASSQVVGRYNEQFF.

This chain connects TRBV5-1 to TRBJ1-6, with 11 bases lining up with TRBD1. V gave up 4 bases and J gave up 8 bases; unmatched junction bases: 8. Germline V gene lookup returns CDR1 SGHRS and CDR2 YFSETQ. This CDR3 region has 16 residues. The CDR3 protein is CASSVRDRGFHSPLHF. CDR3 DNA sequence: TGCGCCAGCAGCGTCCGGGACAGGGGGTTCCATTCACCCCTCCACTTT.

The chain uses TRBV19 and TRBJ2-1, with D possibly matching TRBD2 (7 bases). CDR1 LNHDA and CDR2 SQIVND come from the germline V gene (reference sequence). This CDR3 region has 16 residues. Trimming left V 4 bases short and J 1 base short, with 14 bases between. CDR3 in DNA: TGTGCCAGTAGTAGTCCCCGGGGGGCATCCTACAATGAGCAGTTCTTC. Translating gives CASSSPRGASYNEQFF.

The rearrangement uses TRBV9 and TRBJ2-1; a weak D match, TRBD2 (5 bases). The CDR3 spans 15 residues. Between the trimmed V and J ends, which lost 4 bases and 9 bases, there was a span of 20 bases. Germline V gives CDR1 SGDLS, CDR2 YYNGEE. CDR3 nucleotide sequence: TGTGCCAGCAGCCCCCGGACTCTTCTGGCGGGTGAGCAGTTCTTC. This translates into CASSPRTLLAGEQFF.

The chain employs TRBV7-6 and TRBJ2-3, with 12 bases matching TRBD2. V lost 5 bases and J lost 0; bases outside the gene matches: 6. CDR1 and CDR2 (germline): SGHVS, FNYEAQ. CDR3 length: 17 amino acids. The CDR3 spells CASSKTSGGPSTDTQYF. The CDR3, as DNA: TGTGCCAGCAGCAAGACTAGCGGGGGCCCTAGCACAGATACGCAGTATTTT.